Following are 27 T cell receptor beta chains from one sample sequenced in a study of siplizumab effects on memory and regulatory T cells. The method was immunoSEQ multiplex PCR; TCRdb's version includes in-frame clones alone and lacks a portion of them. Of more than 75,000 clones listed, 90% to 95% are singletons. Material for sequencing was CD8+ T cells sorted from blood. These TCRs come from a human donor in good health.

This sequence joins TRBV30 and TRBJ1-2; D is uncertain. The CDR3 is 12 residues long. Germline CDR1 is GTSNPN and CDR2 is SVGIG (reference sequence). V was pared by 3 bases and J by 4 bases, with 9 bases between. The CDR3 bases are TGTGCCTGGAGCCTGGACCTCTATGGCTACACCTTC. Translating gives CAWSLDLYGYTF.

A remark on this clone: The junction shows a germline mismatch at one end, possibly a read error. The chain is built from TRBV5-1 and TRBJ2-1; D may correspond to TRBD1 or TRBD2 (5 bases each). Germline CDR1 and CDR2: SGHRS and YFSETQ. The CDR3 is 14 residues long. The CDR3 DNA reads as TGCGCCGGCAGAGGGGATATTGAGTACAATGAGCAGTTCTTC. Its translation is CAGRGDIEYNEQFF.

The genes are TRBV7-3 and TRBJ2-7; 8 nucleotides line up with TRBD2. V was pared by 3 bases and J by 6 bases, with 10 bases of the junction left unmatched. This CDR3 is 15 amino acids long. Germline values: CDR1 SGHTA, CDR2 FQGTGA. DNA of the CDR3: TGTGCCAGCAGCTTGACTCGGGGGGGCCTCTCCGAGCAGTACTTC. Encoded protein: CASSLTRGGLSEQYF. The whole variable domain, filled in from reference TRBV7-3 and TRBJ2-7, reads GAGVSQTPSNKVTEKGKYVELRCDPISGHTALYWYRQSLGQGPEFLIYFQGTGAADDSGLPNDRFFAVRPEGSVSTLKIQRTERGDSAVYLCASSLTRGGLSEQYFGPGTRLTVT.

V and J are TRBV9 and TRBJ1-2; 11 bases match TRBD1. Germline loops: CDR1 SGDLS, CDR2 YYNGEE. The V segment lost 3 bases and the J segment 4 bases; nucleotides outside the gene matches: 5. This CDR3 has 15 amino acids. The CDR3 nucleotides read TGTGCCAGCAGCGAAGGACAGGGGGCCTTCTATGGCTACACCTTC. Its protein is CASSEGQGAFYGYTF.

The chain recombines TRBV4-1 with TRBJ2-7; 11 bases match TRBD2. Germline CDR1 is MGHRA and CDR2 is YSYEKL. The CDR3 runs 16 residues. V trimming: 4 bases; J trimming: 5 bases; junction bases outside the gene matches: 10. CDR3 sequence reads: CASSPGLAGPNNEQYF. The CDR3 DNA reads TGCGCCAGCAGCCCCGGACTAGCGGGCCCCAACAACGAGCAGTACTTC.

The J gene is TRBJ2-1, the V gene TRBV7-3, with 7 nucleotides matching TRBD2. CDR1 and CDR2 (germline): SGHTA, FQGTGA. V was clipped by 5 bases and J by 7 bases; unmatched bases: 14. The CDR3 has 16 amino acids. CDR3 in amino acids: CASSPLGTTLTNEQFF. The DNA of the CDR3 is TGTGCCAGCAGCCCCCTCGGGACTACATTAACGAATGAGCAGTTCTTC.

The chain carries TRBV4-2 and TRBJ1-2; D gene uncertain. There are 15 residues in the CDR3. V was pared by 0 bases and J by 4 bases, with 12 bases between. Looked up from germline, CDR1 is LGHNA and CDR2 is YNFKEQ. The CDR3, as DNA: TGTGCCAGCAGCCAAGAGCAGGCCTCCACCTATGGCTACACCTTC. Translating gives CASSQEQASTYGYTF.

The chain joins TRBV11-2 to TRBJ2-1, with a tentative D call TRBD1 (5 bases). CDR1 is SGHAT and CDR2 is FQNNGV in the germline V gene. This CDR3 region has 16 residues. Trimming removed 2 bases at V and 0 bases at J, with 11 bases between. CDR3 loop: CASSLIVGRSYNEQFF. Written as DNA, the CDR3 is TGTGCCAGCAGCTTAATAGTGGGGCGCTCCTACAATGAGCAGTTCTTC.

The CDR3 sequence: CASSFETGTYEQYF. The CDR3 coding sequence is TGCGCCAGCAGCTTTGAGACAGGTACCTACGAGCAGTACTTC. J is TRBJ2-7 and V is TRBV5-1, with D possibly matching TRBD1 (6 bases). The CDR3 loop spans 14 amino acids. V lost 2 bases, J lost 2 bases, and 11 bases lay in between. The germline V gene has CDR1 SGHRS and CDR2 YFSETQ. Using reference TRBV5-1 and TRBJ2-7 for the parts outside the CDR3, the full variable domain is KAGVTQTPRYLIKTRGQQVTLSCSPISGHRSVSWYQQTPGQGLQFLFEYFSETQRNKGNFPGRFSGRQFSNSRSEMNVSTLELGDSALYLCASSFETGTYEQYFGPGTRLTVT.

This clone showed up just once. The chain carries TRBV5-1 and TRBJ2-1, with TRBD2 matching 13 bases. The J segment lost 6 bases and the V segment lost 3 bases, leaving 3 bases of the junction unmatched. The CDR3 is made up of 15 amino acids. CDR1 is SGHRS, CDR2 YFSETQ, per germline. The CDR3 reads CASSWTSGSANEQFF. CDR3 bases: TGCGCCAGCAGCTGGACTAGCGGGAGCGCCAATGAGCAGTTCTTC.

The V gene is TRBV7-6, the J gene TRBJ2-7, with 9 bases that match TRBD1. This CDR3 is 16 amino acids long. Germline CDR1 is SGHVS and CDR2 is FNYEAQ. J was trimmed by 0 bases and V by 5 bases; bases with no gene match: 8. The CDR3: CASSPDRGDSSYEQYF. CDR3 bases: TGTGCCAGCAGCCCAGACAGGGGGGACAGCTCCTACGAGCAGTACTTC. Full variable domain (remainder filled in from reference TRBV7-6 and TRBJ2-7): GAGVSQSPRYKVTKRGQDVALRCDPISGHVSLYWYRQALGQGPEFLTYFNYEAQQDKSGLPNDRFSAERPEGSISTLTIQRTEQRDSAMYRCASSPDRGDSSYEQYFGPGTRLTVT.

V and J are TRBV4-2 and TRBJ2-7; 7 positions agree with TRBD1. The CDR3 covers 15 residues. Losses at the gene ends were 0 bases for V and 2 bases for J; bases not matched to a gene: 4. The germline V gene has CDR1 LGHNA and CDR2 YNFKEQ. CDR3 nucleotides: TGTGCCAGCAGCCAAGAAACACAGGGGACCTACGAGCAGTACTTC. It encodes CASSQETQGTYEQYF.

The chain has TRBV7-9 and TRBJ2-1; 7 bases match TRBD2. Germline CDR1 SEHNR, CDR2 FQNEAQ (reference sequence). This CDR3 region has 17 residues. V lost 0 bases and J lost 2; bases outside the gene matches: 7. This chain's CDR3 is CASSLAGSGVTYNEQFF. As DNA, the CDR3 is TGTGCCAGCAGCTTAGCGGGGAGCGGGGTCACCTACAATGAGCAGTTCTTC.

The V call is TRBV5-6, the J call TRBJ2-1; no clear D gene. The CDR3 has 12 residues. Trimming took off 6 bases at V and 6 bases at J, with 10 bases between the two ends. The V gene's germline CDR1 is SGHDT and CDR2 YYEEEE. CDR3 nucleotides: TGTGCCAGCACGGGTAGTGGCAATGAGCAGTTCTTC. The encoded protein is CASTGSGNEQFF. Based on the CDR3 plus reference TRBV5-6 and TRBJ2-1, the full variable domain is DAGVTQSPTHLIKTRGQQVTLRCSPKSGHDTVSWYQQALGQGPQFIFQYYEEEERQRGNFPDRFSGHQFPNYSSELNVNALLLGDSALYLCASTGSGNEQFFGPGTRLTVL.

This clone appeared a single time. CDR3 nucleotides: TGTGCCAGCAGCTTAATGTCGCTAGCGGGAGGGAATACCTACGAGCAGTACTTC. Its translation is CASSLMSLAGGNTYEQYF. The chain joins TRBV13 to TRBJ2-5, with TRBD2 matching over 12 bases. The DNA end favors TRBJ2-7, so the J call may be wrong. CDR1 and CDR2 from the germline V gene are PRHDT and FYEKMQ (reference sequence). The CDR3 covers 18 residues.

The chain uses TRBV9 and TRBJ2-7; D may correspond to TRBD1 or TRBD2 (6 bases each). The CDR3 covers 15 residues. CDR1 and CDR2 from the germline V gene are SGDLS and YYNGEE. V was pared by 7 bases and J by 0 bases, with 17 bases between. DNA of the CDR3: TGTGCCAGCGCCGGGGGCGGGACAAACTCCTACGAGCAGTACTTC. Translation: CASAGGGTNSYEQYF. The full variable domain, its missing parts supplied by reference TRBV9 and TRBJ2-7, is DSGVTQTPKHLITATGQRVTLRCSPRSGDLSVYWYQQSLDQGLQFLIQYYNGEERAKGNILERFSAQQFPDLHSELNLSSLELGDSALYFCASAGGGTNSYEQYFGPGTRLTVT.

This clone turned up a few times. The chain employs TRBV7-9 and TRBJ2-7; D is perhaps TRBD1 or TRBD2 (5 bases each). The CDR3 runs to 16 residues. V was cut by 3 bases and J by 0 bases, with 15 bases left in between. The germline CDR1 and CDR2 sequences are SEHNR and FQNEAQ (reference sequence). The CDR3 DNA is TGTGCCAGCAGCTTGGACCGGGACGACAGCTCCTACGAGCAGTACTTC. Its translation is CASSLDRDDSSYEQYF.

The V call is TRBV29-1, the J call TRBJ1-2; 8 bases align to TRBD1. The CDR3 covers 11 residues. Unmatched junction bases numbered 5, after V lost 6 bases and J lost 8 bases. Germline V lookup: CDR1 SQVTM, CDR2 ANQGSEA. CDR3 protein: CSVRTGNGYTF. CDR3 bases: TGCAGCGTGAGGACAGGGAACGGCTACACCTTC. Filled out from reference TRBV29-1 and TRBJ1-2, the complete variable domain reads SAVISQKPSRDICQRGTSLTIQCQVDSQVTMMFWYRQQPGQSLTLIATANQGSEATYESGFVIDKFPISRPNLTFSTLTVSNMSPEDSSIYLCSVRTGNGYTFGSGTRLTVV.

The gene calls are TRBV28 and TRBJ1-5, with unresolved D. V dropped 3 bases and J dropped 4 bases, with 1 base sitting between them. CDR3 length: 11 residues. Germline values: CDR1 MDHEN, CDR2 SYDVKM. The chain's CDR3 is CASSLNQPQHF. CDR3 sequence (DNA): TGTGCCAGCAGTTTGAATCAGCCCCAGCATTTT.

V is TRBV7-9 and J is TRBJ2-2; the match to TRBD2 covers 7 bases. Germline lookup yields CDR1 SEHNR and CDR2 FQNEAQ (reference sequence). The CDR3 covers 15 residues. Trimming took 3 bases from V and 3 from J; bases not matched to a gene: 4. The chain's CDR3 is CASSLPGRDTGELFF. The CDR3 nucleotides read TGTGCCAGCAGCTTGCCGGGGAGGGACACCGGGGAGCTGTTTTTT.

This chain joins TRBV11-3 and TRBJ2-7; D not resolved. The CDR3 consists of 13 residues. Between the trimmed V and J ends, which lost 5 bases and 2 bases, there was a span of 10 bases. Germline lookup yields CDR1 SGHNT and CDR2 YENEEA. The CDR3 reads CASSPENAYEQYF. CDR3 in DNA: TGTGCCAGCAGCCCTGAAAACGCCTACGAGCAGTACTTC.

CDR3 sequence reads: CSVEDLQNPYYGYTF. For the CDR3, the DNA is TGCAGCGTTGAAGATCTACAGAACCCCTACTATGGCTACACCTTC. The V and J genes are TRBV29-1 and TRBJ1-2, with D unresolved. V was pared by 0 bases and J by 3 bases, with 14 bases between. Germline V gene sequence: CDR1 SQVTM, CDR2 ANQGSEA. CDR3 length equals 15 residues.

On this clone: The junction departs from germline at one end; a sequencing error may be responsible. The J gene is TRBJ2-7, the V gene TRBV7-7, with 9 bases lining up with TRBD1. Germline values: CDR1 SSHAT, CDR2 FNYEAQ (reference sequence). The CDR3 is 14 residues long. The CDR3 reads CASSPGTGNYEQYF. For the CDR3, the DNA is TGTGCTAGCAGCCCAGGGACAGGGAACTACGAGCAGTACTTC.

This sequence joins TRBV5-5 and TRBJ1-1; 9 nucleotides align to TRBD1. Germline V gene lookup returns CDR1 SGHKS and CDR2 YYEKEE (reference sequence). The CDR3 loop spans 15 amino acids. After removal of 4 bases from V and 1 base from J, the junction contained 5 bases not matched to a gene. In nucleotides, the CDR3 is TGTGCCAGCAGCCACCGGGACAGGGCGAACACTGAAGCTTTCTTT. Its protein is CASSHRDRANTEAFF.

This clone has just one count. V and J are TRBV5-5 and TRBJ2-1, with a tentative D call TRBD1 (5 bases). This CDR3 has 15 amino acids. CDR1 and CDR2 (germline): SGHKS, YYEKEE (reference sequence). The V end lost 5 bases, the J end lost 1 base, and 13 bases lay between the germline ends. CDR3 DNA: TGTGCCAGCAGGCAGACAGTTTTATCCTACAATGAGCAGTTCTTC. Protein: CASRQTVLSYNEQFF.

The chain is built from TRBV4-3 and TRBJ1-1; D unclear. The V end lost 4 bases, the J end lost 1 base, and 13 bases lay between the germline ends. Germline-derived CDR1 and CDR2 are LGHNA and YSLEER. The CDR3 is made up of 15 amino acids. The chain's CDR3 is CASSLRQHENTEAFF. Here the CDR3 DNA reads TGCGCCAGCAGCCTTCGCCAACACGAGAACACTGAAGCTTTCTTT.

V is TRBV10-2 and J is TRBJ1-2; 9 bases align to TRBD1. CDR1 and CDR2 (germline): WSHSY, SAAADI. The CDR3 covers 15 residues. The V segment lost 0 bases and the J segment 4 bases; nucleotides outside the gene matches: 3. The CDR3 DNA follows: TGCGCCAGCAGTGAGTCGGGACAGGGAATCTATGGCTACACCTTC. Protein sequence: CASSESGQGIYGYTF.